A selection of T cell receptor beta chains follows, all from one sample in a study of cytomegalovirus exposure and HLA in healthy donors. Data came from immunoSEQ multiplex PCR; TCRdb stores just in-frame clones and leaves some out. The sample records roughly 89,000 clones, roughly 80% being singletons. Sequencing was done on a sample of PBMCs. These receptors were collected from a woman younger than 45 in good health and CMV-seronegative. Both conserved end residues are part of each CDR3. D genes are given only for firm matches. Size values are once, few and many counts, or a class for expanded clones, and some rows have none.

abundance,j_gene,d_gene,len,v_gene,CDR3nt,CDR3aa
.,TRBJ2-7,.,13,TRBV5-1,TGCGCCAGCAGCTTACGGGGAGACTACGAGCAGTACTTC,CASSLRGDYEQYF
.,TRBJ1-3,.,15,TRBV5-6,TGTGCCAGCAGCTCCGGAGTGAGTTCTGGAAACACCATATATTTT,CASSSGVSSGNTIYF
.,TRBJ2-1,TRBD2,20,TRBV7-3,TGTGCCAGCAGCCTGACGGGACTAGCGGGAGGATCAAACCTTTACAATGAGCAGTTCTTC,CASSLTGLAGGSNLYNEQFF
.,TRBJ2-3,.,16,TRBV2,TGTGCCAGCACCCGACAGGCCGACCGTCGGAGGGATACGCAGTATTTT,CASTRQADRRRDTQYF
few,TRBJ1-4,TRBD1,14,TRBV9,TGTGCCAGCAGCGTAACAGGGGGAAATGAAAAACTGTTTTTT,CASSVTGGNEKLFF
.,TRBJ2-6,TRBD1,17,TRBV18,TGTGCCAGCTCGGCGGGACAGGGGGCATCTGGGGCCAACGTCCTGACTTTC,CASSAGQGASGANVLTF
.,TRBJ2-1,.,12,TRBV19,TGTGCCAGTGGAAAAGGGGCCAATGAGCAGTTCTTC,CASGKGANEQFF
.,TRBJ2-2,TRBD1,16,TRBV10-1,TGCGCCAGCGAAAGACAGGGCAACCCGAACACCGGGGAGCTGTTTTTT,CASERQGNPNTGELFF
.,TRBJ1-1,TRBD1,15,TRBV11-2,TGTGCCAGCAGCCCCCAACGACAGGGGTACACTGAAGCTTTCTTT,CASSPQRQGYTEAFF
.,TRBJ2-1,TRBD2,15,TRBV9,TGTGCCAGCAGCGTAATAGCGGGAGGCGGGGGAGAGCAGTTCTTC,CASSVIAGGGGEQFF
.,TRBJ1-3,.,19,TRBV18,TGTGCCAGCTCACCACTCATTTCGGCCGAGACAGGCTCTGGAAACACCATATATTTT,CASSPLISAETGSGNTIYF
.,TRBJ1-3,.,12,TRBV7-9,TGTTCCAGCAGCCTAAACGAGGGCGGGATATATTTT,CSSSLNEGGIYF
.,TRBJ1-5,.,15,TRBV28,TGTGCCAGCAGAACAGGGTCAGGTAGCAATCAGCCCCAGCATTTT,CASRTGSGSNQPQHF
.,TRBJ2-1,TRBD2,14,TRBV11-2,TGTGCCAGCCGGCCTAGCGGGGTGTACAATGAGCAGTTCTTC,CASRPSGVYNEQFF
.,TRBJ2-4,TRBD1,17,TRBV4-2,TGTGCCAGCAGCCAAGATTGGACAGGTCTAGCCAAAAACATTCAGTACTTC,CASSQDWTGLAKNIQYF
.,TRBJ1-1,TRBD1,14,TRBV29-1,TGCAGCGTTGGGGACCGACAGGGTAACACTGAAGCTTTCTTT,CSVGDRQGNTEAFF
.,TRBJ2-5,.,15,TRBV18,TGTGCCAGCTCACCCGGCACTAGTATGGTGGAGACCCAGTACTTC,CASSPGTSMVETQYF
.,TRBJ2-7,TRBD1,15,TRBV28,TGTGCCAGCAGTTTCCGACAGGGGGCCTACTACGAGCAGTACTTC,CASSFRQGAYYEQYF
.,TRBJ1-3,.,14,TRBV7-3,TGTGCCAGCAGCCGGAGAGGTTCTGGAAACACCATATATTTT,CASSRRGSGNTIYF
.,TRBJ1-4,.,16,TRBV5-4,TGTGCCAGCAGCTTGCAGGCCGAACAGGGACGGGAAAAACTGTTTTTT,CASSLQAEQGREKLFF
.,TRBJ2-1,.,20,TRBV7-5,TGTGCCAGAAGCTTAGTCCTTTTAGGTATTACGGGACAACCCCTTAATGAGCAGTTCTTC,CARSLVLLGITGQPLNEQFF
.,TRBJ2-1,.,17,TRBV2,TGTGCCAGCAGTGTGTCAGGCGCGGGGCCCTCCTACAATGAGCAGTTCTTC,CASSVSGAGPSYNEQFF
few,TRBJ1-6,TRBD1,14,TRBV18,TGTGCCAGCTCACCAGAGACAGGGGGATCACCCCTCCACTTT,CASSPETGGSPLHF
.,TRBJ2-7,TRBD1,14,TRBV5-1,TGCGCCAGCAGCATCCGGGACAGGGGAGACGAGCAGTACTTC,CASSIRDRGDEQYF
.,TRBJ2-1,TRBD2,15,TRBV6-1,TGTGCCAGCAGCTTCAGCGGGAGGTCCCACAATGAGCAGTTCTTC,CASSFSGRSHNEQFF
.,TRBJ2-7,TRBD2,15,TRBV27,TGTGCCAGCAGTTTACGGGAGGCGGGAGGCTGGGCGCAGTACTTC,CASSLREAGGWAQYF
few,TRBJ2-7,.,14,TRBV27,TGTGCCAGCAGGGTACACAGGGTAAAGGCCGAGCAGTACTTC,CASRVHRVKAEQYF
.,TRBJ1-2,.,11,TRBV30,TGTGCCTGGACTACAGCCTATGGCTACACCTTC,CAWTTAYGYTF
.,TRBJ1-5,TRBD1,15,TRBV6-6,TGTGCCAGCAGTCCACAGGGGAAAGGCAATCAGCCCCAGCATTTT,CASSPQGKGNQPQHF